The following is a T cell receptor (beta chain) sequence with its context. The antigen is unknown. Libraries were prepared by immunoSEQ multiplex PCR; TCRdb keeps only in-frame clonotypes and omits some of them. In the table there are under 1 million clones, around 92% of which are singletons. This specimen belongs to a study of shared clonotypes between healthy human individuals. Naive CD8 populations comprised CD45RO-negative cells positively selected for CCR7, excluding terminally differentiated effector memory CD45RA+ cells. V shed 10 bases and J shed 0 bases, with 9 bases lying between them. CDR1 MNHNY and CDR2 SVGAGI come from the germline V gene (reference sequence). The CDR3 has 12 residues. Regarding the study as a whole: Estimated richness values were generally larger in naive subsets than in memory subsets.

The chain combines TRBV6-6 with TRBJ2-5, with D unclear. Material: naive CD8+ T cells sorted from blood. The origin of this receptor is a man aged 30 to 39 in good health. The CDR3 sequence is CATRGDQETQYF. CDR3 nucleotides: TGTGCCACCCGAGGAGACCAAGAGACCCAGTACTTC.